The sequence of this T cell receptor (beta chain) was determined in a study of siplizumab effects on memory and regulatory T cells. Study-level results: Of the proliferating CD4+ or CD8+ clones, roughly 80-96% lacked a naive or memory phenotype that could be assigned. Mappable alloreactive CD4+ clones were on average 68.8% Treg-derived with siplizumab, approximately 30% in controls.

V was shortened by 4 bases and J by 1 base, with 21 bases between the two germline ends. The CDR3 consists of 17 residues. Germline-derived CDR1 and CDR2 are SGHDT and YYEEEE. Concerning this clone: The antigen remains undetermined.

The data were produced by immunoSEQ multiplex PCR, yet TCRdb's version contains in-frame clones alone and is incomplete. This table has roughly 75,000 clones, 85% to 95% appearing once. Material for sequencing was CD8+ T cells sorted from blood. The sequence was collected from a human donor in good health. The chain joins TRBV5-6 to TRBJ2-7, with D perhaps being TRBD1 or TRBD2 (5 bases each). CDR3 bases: TGTGCCAGCAGCCCGTGGGCAGGGACGGCGGGTTCCTACGAGCAGTACTTC. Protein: CASSPWAGTAGSYEQYF. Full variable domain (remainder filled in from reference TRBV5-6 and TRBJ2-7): DAGVTQSPTHLIKTRGQQVTLRCSPKSGHDTVSWYQQALGQGPQFIFQYYEEEERQRGNFPDRFSGHQFPNYSSELNVNALLLGDSALYLCASSPWAGTAGSYEQYFGPGTRLTVT.